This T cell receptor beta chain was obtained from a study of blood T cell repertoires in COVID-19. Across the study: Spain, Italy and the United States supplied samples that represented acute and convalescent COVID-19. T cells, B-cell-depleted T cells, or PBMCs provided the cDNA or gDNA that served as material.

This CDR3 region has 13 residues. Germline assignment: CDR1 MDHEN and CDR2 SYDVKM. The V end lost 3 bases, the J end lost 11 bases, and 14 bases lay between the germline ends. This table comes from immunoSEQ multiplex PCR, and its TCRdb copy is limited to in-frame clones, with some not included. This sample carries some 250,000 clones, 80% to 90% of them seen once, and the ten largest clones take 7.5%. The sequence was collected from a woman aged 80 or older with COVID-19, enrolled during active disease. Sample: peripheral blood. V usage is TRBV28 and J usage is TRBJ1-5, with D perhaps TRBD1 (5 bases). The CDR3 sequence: CASSFRDRGTQHF. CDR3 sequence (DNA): TGTGCCAGCAGTTTTCGAGACAGAGGCACCCAGCATTTT.